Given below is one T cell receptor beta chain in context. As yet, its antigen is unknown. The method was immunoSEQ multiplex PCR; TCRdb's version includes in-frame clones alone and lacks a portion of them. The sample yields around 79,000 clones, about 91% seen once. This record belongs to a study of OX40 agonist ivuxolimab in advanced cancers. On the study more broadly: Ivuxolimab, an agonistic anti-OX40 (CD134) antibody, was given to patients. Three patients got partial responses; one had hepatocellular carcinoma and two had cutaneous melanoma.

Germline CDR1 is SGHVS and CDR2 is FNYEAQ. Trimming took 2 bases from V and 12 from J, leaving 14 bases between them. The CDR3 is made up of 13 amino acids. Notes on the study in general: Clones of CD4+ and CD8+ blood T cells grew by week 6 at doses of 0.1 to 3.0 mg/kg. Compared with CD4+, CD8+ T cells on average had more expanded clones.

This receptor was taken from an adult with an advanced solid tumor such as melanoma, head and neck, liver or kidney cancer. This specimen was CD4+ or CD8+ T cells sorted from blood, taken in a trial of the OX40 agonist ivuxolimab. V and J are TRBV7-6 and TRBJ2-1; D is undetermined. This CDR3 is CASSLTVRDSQFF. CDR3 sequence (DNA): TGTGCCAGCAGCTTAACCGTAAGGGATTCGCAGTTCTTC.